The clone carrying this TCR beta chain has more than one count but fewer than ten. In the original processing: Nucleated cell number was recorded as an estimate derived from reference gene primer amplification. Here immunoSEQ multiplex PCR was the method, and the copy in TCRdb shows in-frame clones only, minus some. The V and J calls and clone size are taken from that table; D and trimming were inferred from the DNA. Among some 250,000 clones, roughly 83% were seen once, and the ten largest hold around 9.6%. The data derive from a study of blood T cell repertoires in COVID-19. In the study overall: The United States, Italy and Spain provided the acute and convalescent COVID-19 samples.

Germline-derived CDR1 and CDR2 are LGHDT and YNNKEL (reference sequence). This CDR3 region has 12 residues. Between the trimmed V and J ends, which lost 1 base and 7 bases, there was a span of 7 bases. The chain links TRBV3-1 (or the pseudogene TRBV3-2) to TRBJ1-2; D possibly corresponds to TRBD1 (6 bases). The material sequenced was peripheral blood. The TCR comes from a woman of 80 years or more with acute or convalescent COVID-19. The chain's CDR3 is CASSQGGGGYTF. The CDR3 nucleotides read TGTGCCAGCAGCCAAGGAGGGGGTGGCTACACCTTC.